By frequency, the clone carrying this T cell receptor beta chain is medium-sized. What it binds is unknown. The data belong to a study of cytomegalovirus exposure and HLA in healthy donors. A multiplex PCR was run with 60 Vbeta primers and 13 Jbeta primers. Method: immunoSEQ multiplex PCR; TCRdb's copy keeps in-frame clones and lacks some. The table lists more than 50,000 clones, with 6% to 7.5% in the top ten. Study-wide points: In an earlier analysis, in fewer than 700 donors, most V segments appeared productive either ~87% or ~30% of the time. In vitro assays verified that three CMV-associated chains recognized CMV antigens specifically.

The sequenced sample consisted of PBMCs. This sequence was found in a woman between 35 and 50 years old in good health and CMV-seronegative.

The DNA of the CDR3 is TGTGCCAGCAGTAGGTCGGGTGGCAATCAGCCCCAGCATTTT. Translating it yields CASSRSGGNQPQHF. The gene calls are TRBV27 and TRBJ1-5; D ambiguous. In germline, CDR1 is MNHEY, CDR2 SMNVEV (reference sequence). The germline V and J ends were trimmed by 5 bases and 2 bases, with 10 bases remaining between them. CDR3 size: 14 residues.